This TCR beta chain is from a study of cytomegalovirus exposure and HLA in healthy donors (dated by TCRdb to between 2016 and 2019). Concerning the study at large: In an earlier analysis of under 750 of the donors, 276 Gb of sequence data and some 120 million unique TCR beta sequences from about 179 million T cells were reported. An early release covering just under 650 HLA-typed donors comprised 250 to 350 gigabases of sequencing data and approximately 85 million unique TCR sequences. The genetic ancestry cluster associated with self-reported Caucasian donors included around four fifths of the approximately 410 genotyped donors. The aim of the study was to test whether cataloging public T cell receptors could identify signatures of past pathogen exposure. The study profiled the T cell repertoires of 666 subjects by immunosequencing and related them to cytomegalovirus serostatus. In addition to the first cohort of 666 subjects, a separate validation cohort of 130 or so different subjects was used. To predict cytomegalovirus infection status, the study combined high-throughput TCR immunosequencing, statistical association of individual TCRs with disease status, and machine learning. To study patterns of TCR occurrence, a later analysis re-analyzed previously published TCR beta repertoires from around 660 donors and added high-resolution HLA genotyping. In the later analysis, no new phenotypic data were used to find candidate immune exposures; instead, reliance was placed on TCR beta sequences and their occurrence across donors. To decide whether each TCR beta V gene segment behaved as functional or pseudogenic, an earlier analysis of several hundred of the donors relied on high-throughput TCR beta sequencing. Donor age, sex, ethnicity and CMV serostatus were compiled alongside the repertoire data. A later genetic analysis used genome-wide SNP genotypes for about 65% of the roughly 670 donors, treating that subset as a discovery cohort. Every discovery cohort repertoire had been produced on one sequencing platform. Both class I and class II loci were covered by HLA typing, at four-digit resolution. The number of donors typed differed by locus, with roughly 620-630 for A, B, C, DRB1 and DQB1, around 560 for DQA1, about 610 for DPA1, and roughly 450 for DPB1. About five DR-DQ haplotypes were treated as single units for association and clustering because of strong linkage in the cohort. Across 300 to 400 genotyped donors of the cohort, an average of roughly 230,000 unique TCR beta nucleotide sequences per donor were sequenced, and around 19% of those sequences were non-productive.

Overall study results and their limits: The study listed 164 TCR beta chains as associated with cytomegalovirus. It was suggested by the authors that the approach could potentially be generalized to other disease states and immunological phenotypes. A later analysis associated roughly 17,000 TCR beta sequences with specific HLA alleles at a false discovery rate of 0.05. A further reported finding was that TCR beta sequences accurately predicted the HLA-A and HLA-B alleles for most subjects in the first cohort. Assigning TCR associations to individual alleles was difficult when HLA alleles, especially DR and DQ, strongly co-occurred. In this cohort, only TCR beta chains were sequenced, and detectable features were limited by the absence of alpha or paired-chain data. A later analysis reported that several top co-occurrence clusters appeared linked to parvovirus B19, influenza, CMV and Epstein-Barr virus. Across donors, most TCR sequences were observed very rarely, whereas some public TCRs were present in many individuals. The only immune exposure information available for the cohort was CMV serostatus. Because the 87-base-pair reads could not distinguish some IMGT-functional V segments, including TRBV6-2 and TRBV6-3, those segments were excluded. In a later analysis, TCR association rates were found to vary across HLA loci, with the most associated TCRs seen for DRB1 alleles and the fewest for HLA-C alleles. A later analysis found that most CMV-associated TCR beta chains appeared HLA-restricted, with HLA associations seemingly driven largely by CMV exposure. Three of the identified cytomegalovirus-associated TCR beta chains were confirmed in vitro to be specific for cytomegalovirus antigens. Some 16 rarely observed V segments, including chromosome 9 orphons, were excluded from the earlier analysis of approximately 500 of the donors because counts were too low. An earlier analysis of approximately 590 of the donors showed that most TCR beta V segments appeared in productive rearrangements either about 87% or about 30% of the time, which broadly matched IMGT annotations. In both the original and validation cohorts, the classifier was reported to diagnose cytomegalovirus status with high specificity and sensitivity. Because HLA typing was missing for some donors at each locus, association tests included only the typed subset. In a later genetic analysis, a missense DCLRE1C variant was associated with V-gene and J-gene trimming of TCR beta chains, and the association was replicated in an independent cohort. In a later analysis, HLA-associated TCR beta chains showed more clonal expansion and lower generation probabilities than non-associated chains that were equally common. Linkage disequilibrium might explain the correlated functional status among segregating V segments, but an unknown experimental factor could not be ruled out. Presence/absence analyses assumed roughly uniform sequencing depth across donors, an assumption that may not hold. A cluster of highly shared sequence variants was judged likely to be a technical artifact of the sequencing pipeline. In a later genetic analysis, fewer N-insertions in productive TCRs were reported among donors in an Asian-associated ancestry cluster than the approximately 630-donor mean.

The cohort consisted of more than 650 healthy bone marrow donors. All cohort members were sampled while nominally healthy, although unrecorded immune exposures were likely present. The donor was CMV seropositive and belonged to the group of 250 to 350 seropositive cohort members. A peripheral blood sample was provided by each donor, and peripheral blood mononuclear cells were used for TCR beta sequencing. Genomic DNA extraction from the blood cell samples was performed with the Qiagen DNeasy Blood Extraction Kit. The method behind the library was the immunoSEQ multiplex PCR assay. A mixture of 60 forward primers for TCR Vbeta segments and 13 reverse primers for TCR Jbeta segments was used in the multiplex PCR. Amplification of the CDR3 region of rearranged TCR beta genes was performed with a multiplex PCR assay on genomic DNA. The amplified TCR beta libraries were sequenced on the Illumina HiSeq System as 87-base-pair reads. The authors' pipeline ran thus. A later analysis tallied 75 million to 95 million unique TCR beta chains across the 666 repertoires, and approximately 12 million of those chains were shared by two or more donors. To remove PCR and sequencing errors, raw reads were error-corrected and collapsed into unique sequences using a nearest-neighbor algorithm that merged closely related sequences. CDR3 sequences were aligned to IMGT reference sequences to assign V, D and J gene segments. Each retained sequence needed at least a six-nucleotide match to both a V gene segment and a J gene segment. A rearrangement counted as productive if the CDR3 had no stop codons and remained in frame with V and J, and every other rearrangement counted as non-productive. Following IMGT convention, CDR3 was defined as the stretch from the second conserved V-encoded cysteine to the conserved J-encoded phenylalanine. The earlier analysis of about 610 of the donors excluded sequences that lacked an unambiguous match to a single V gene segment. An earlier analysis of 587 of the donors called V segments functional above 56.7% productive rearrangements and segregating when the between-donor standard deviation exceeded 5%. A statistical classification framework was built for diagnosing cytomegalovirus status from the catalog of TCR beta chain sequences. A later analysis assigned V and J genes by comparing TCR nucleotide sequences with IMGT/GENE-DB human TR gene sequences. A later analysis assigned CDR3 sequences and most-parsimonious VDJ recombination scenarios with the TCRdist pipeline. A later analysis defined each TCR beta chain by its CDR3 amino acid sequence plus V-gene family, and excluded reads lacking a unique V-gene family. As a way to deal with suspected cross-contamination and a sequencing artifact, a later analysis dropped 450 to 700 nucleotide sequences that were highly shared and had low generation probability. A later analysis calculated a clonal expansion index for each public chain from normalized within-repertoire ranks of inferred template counts. In a later analysis, generation probabilities were computed with a VDJ recombination model fitted to out-of-frame rearrangements, and the resulting probabilities were checked against IGoR. A later analysis scored TCR-TCR, TCR-HLA and TCR-CMV co-occurrence with hypergeometric tests, applying a repertoire-size bias correction to TCR pairs. To estimate false discovery rates, a later analysis permuted the HLA or CMV assignments 20 times. In a later analysis, co-occurring TCRs were grouped using DBSCAN, and TCRdist sequence similarity was added for clustering within HLA-allele-positive subsets. Repertoires with fewer than 30,000 or more than 120,000 public chains were left out of co-occurrence clustering, as were a handful of repertoires with anomalous nucleotide sharing. TCRdb retrieved this table from immuneACCESS and kept in-frame rearrangements only. Not all clones are present; in checked studies, unresolved V genes account for under half, and no reason is known for the remainder. That table furnishes V, J and clone size, whereas the DNA furnished D and trimming. Across this sample there are about 140,000 clones, with about 80% seen only once. Approximately 1.5% of the sample goes to the ten largest clones.

Worth noting for this clone: The clone's antigen remains unknown. The input lacks base qualities; no much larger clone sits a single base away.

For CDR1 and CDR2, the germline V gene lists SGHDT and YYEEEE. V lost 5 bases and J lost 1 base; the stretch between them is 8 bases long. Measured from the cysteine to the phenylalanine, the CDR3 is 13 residues long. The sequence is cut down to CDR3 DNA, 39 bases in frame from base 1. This chain is built from TRBV5-6 and TRBJ2-3; a confident D gene designation cannot be given. This TCR came from a man younger than 40 in good health and CMV-seropositive. Sequencing used PBMCs. DNA sequence: TGTGCCAGCAGACAGTGGGGCACAGATACGCAGTATTTT. Its amino acids are CASRQWGTDTQYF.